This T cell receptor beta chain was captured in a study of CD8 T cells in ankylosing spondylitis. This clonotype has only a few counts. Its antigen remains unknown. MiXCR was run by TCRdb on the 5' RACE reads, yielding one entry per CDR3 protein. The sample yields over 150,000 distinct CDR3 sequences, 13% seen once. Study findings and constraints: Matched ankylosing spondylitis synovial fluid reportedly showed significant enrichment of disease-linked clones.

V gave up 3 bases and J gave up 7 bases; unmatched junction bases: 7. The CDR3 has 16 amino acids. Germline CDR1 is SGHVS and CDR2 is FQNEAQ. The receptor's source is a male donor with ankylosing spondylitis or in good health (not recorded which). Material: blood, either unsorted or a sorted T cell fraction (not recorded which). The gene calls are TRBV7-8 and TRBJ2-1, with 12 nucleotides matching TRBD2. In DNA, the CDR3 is TGTGCCAGCAGCTTGCGACTAGCGGGAGAAAGGAATGAGCAGTTCTTC. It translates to CASSLRLAGERNEQFF.